This is a list of T cell receptor beta chains from one sample in a study of blood T cell repertoires in COVID-19. The method was immunoSEQ multiplex PCR; TCRdb's version includes in-frame clones alone and lacks a portion of them. The sample contains roughly 90,000 clones, around four fifths of which appear only once. Sequenced material: peripheral blood. The origin of the receptors is a man aged 50 to 59 with acute or convalescent COVID-19. CDR3s include the opening cysteine and the closing phenylalanine or tryptophan. The D gene is left open where the match is weak. Only part of the rows carry a size: once, few, many, or a class if the clone is expanded.

NA,TRBV24-1,NA,TRBJ1-2,TGTGCCACCAGTGATACAACCGACAGTCATGGCTACACCTTC,CATSDTTDSHGYTF
TRBD2,TRBV5-1,NA,TRBJ2-1,TGCGCCAGCAGCTTACCCGGGACTAGCGGGGGGGCCTACAATGAGCAGTTCTTC,CASSLPGTSGGAYNEQFF
NA,TRBV3-1/TRBV3-2,NA,TRBJ1-5,TGTGCCAGCAGCCAAGACTCCGGGACACCCCGCAATCAGCCCCAGCATTTT,CASSQDSGTPRNQPQHF
TRBD1,TRBV28,NA,TRBJ1-4,TGTGCCAGCAGCATGGACAGGGGAGGGGAAAAACTGTTTTTT,CASSMDRGGEKLFF
TRBD1,TRBV6-5,NA,TRBJ2-2,TGTGCCAGCAGTTACTCGGCAGGGGGCGCTTCCGGGGAGCTGTTTTTT,CASSYSAGGASGELFF
TRBD1,TRBV4-3,NA,TRBJ2-7,TGCGCCAGCAGCCAAGTGGTGACAGGGTCGGCCTACGAGCAGTACTTC,CASSQVVTGSAYEQYF
TRBD1,TRBV6-1,NA,TRBJ2-5,TGTGCCAGCAGAGAATCCTATCCGGGACAGGGGTCAGAGACCCAGTACTTC,CASRESYPGQGSETQYF
NA,TRBV28,NA,TRBJ1-2,TGTGCCAGCAGTTCCGATCCCTTGCAGGGCCGGGGGGGCTACACCTTC,CASSSDPLQGRGGYTF
TRBD1,TRBV6-2/TRBV6-3,many,TRBJ2-2,TGTGCCAGCAGCCAACGCAGGGGGCAATTGGTCGGGGAGCTGTTTTTT,CASSQRRGQLVGELFF
NA,TRBV5-1,NA,TRBJ1-4,TGCGCCAGCAGCTTTAGCACCCCTGCGGCTGGTGAAAAACTGTTTTTT,CASSFSTPAAGEKLFF
TRBD1,TRBV6-6,NA,TRBJ1-2,TGTGCCAGCATGACAGGGTATGGCTACACCTTC,CASMTGYGYTF
NA,TRBV5-1,NA,TRBJ2-5,TGCGCCAGCAGCTCTCCGGTGGCCCAGTACTTC,CASSSPVAQYF
TRBD1,TRBV27,NA,TRBJ1-2,TGTGCCAGCAGCCCTACAGGGACAGTCTATGGCTACACCTTC,CASSPTGTVYGYTF
NA,TRBV2,NA,TRBJ2-7,TGTGCCAGCAAAGACGCGGTACCCTACGAGCAGTACTTC,CASKDAVPYEQYF